These T cell receptor beta chains were read from a single sample in a study of Graves' ophthalmopathy and Graves' hyperthyroidism. TCRdb processed the multiplex PCR reads anew with MiXCR; each CDR3 protein has one entry. The sample yields just over 600,000 distinct CDR3 sequences, 22% seen once. Source material: peripheral blood. The source is a woman aged 18-29 years with stable Graves' hyperthyroidism. Some clones in this sample may be carry-over from other donors' samples. Both conserved end residues are part of each CDR3. Fields, in order: J gene, clone size, V gene, D gene, CDR3 DNA, CDR3 protein. The D gene is left open where the match is weak. Size tells how often a clone was seen (once, few, many) or the class of an expanded clone, and some rows leave it out.

TRBJ2-5 many TRBV20-1 - TGCAGTGCTAGAGATCTTGGAAAGTCGGAGACCCAGTACTTC CSARDLGKSETQYF
TRBJ2-5 many TRBV28 - TGTGCCAGCAGTCCCTGGAGGGGGGATCAAGAGACCCAGTACTTC CASSPWRGDQETQYF
TRBJ1-5 many TRBV5-1 TRBD1 TGCGCCAGCATAAGGTGGCAGGGGGATCAGCCCCAGCATTTT CASIRWQGDQPQHF
TRBJ1-1 many TRBV12-3/TRBV12-4 - TGTGCCACCGGGGCGGGGTCCCTTACAATGAACACTGAAGCTTTCTTT CATGAGSLTMNTEAFF
TRBJ2-2 - TRBV20-1 TRBD2 TGCAGTGCTCCCACTTCAGCGGGAGGGTCCGTCACCGGGGAGCTGTTTTTT CSAPTSAGGSVTGELFF
TRBJ1-1 few TRBV11-2 - TGTGCCAGCAGCTTAGCCGGGGCTTACACTGAAGCTTTCTTT CASSLAGAYTEAFF
TRBJ1-1 many TRBV7-2 TRBD1 TGTGCCAGCAGCGTGTGGGGACAGCTGAACACTGAAGCTTTCTTT CASSVWGQLNTEAFF
TRBJ2-7 - TRBV7-8 - TGTGCCAGCAGCTTATGGGACACGAGGATCTCCTACGAGCAGTACTTC CASSLWDTRISYEQYF
TRBJ2-7 many TRBV5-5 TRBD2 TGTGCCAGCAGCCCTGGACTAGCGGGGTGGGAGCAGTACTTC CASSPGLAGWEQYF
TRBJ1-2 many TRBV6-5 - TGTGCCAGCAGTTATTCGCCCGGACAGAATTATGGCTACACCTTC CASSYSPGQNYGYTF
TRBJ1-6 many TRBV6-1 TRBD1 TGTGCCAGCAGTCGTACCCGGACAGGGAATTCACCCCTCCACTTT CASSRTRTGNSPLHF
TRBJ1-3 many TRBV29-1 - TGCAGCGCTAGAGGAGGGTTTGGCTCAGAGGACACCATATATTTT CSARGGFGSEDTIYF
TRBJ2-7 many TRBV7-2 - TGTGCCAGCAGCGAGGGATGGCCCTACGAGCAGTACTTC CASSEGWPYEQYF
TRBJ2-7 many TRBV7-2 TRBD1 TGTGCCAGCAGCTCTAGGACAGGAGCCGCCGAGCAGTACTTC CASSSRTGAAEQYF
TRBJ2-5 many TRBV6-5 TRBD1 TGTGCCAGCAGTTACCGCGGGACAGGGGGCCAAGAGACCCAGTACTTC CASSYRGTGGQETQYF
TRBJ2-5 - TRBV15 - TGTGCCACCAGCAGGACAGTGGGGGCTTACCAAGAGACCCAGTACTTC CATSRTVGAYQETQYF
TRBJ1-3 many TRBV20-1 - TGCAGTGCTAGAGATTTGACAAACACCATATATTTT CSARDLTNTIYF
TRBJ1-5 - TRBV28 - TGTGCCAGCAGTTGGCGGGGAAGTCAGCCCCAGCATTTT CASSWRGSQPQHF
TRBJ1-1 - TRBV18 - TGTGCCAGCCCCAGGGCGGCTAACACTGAAGCTTTCTTT CASPRAANTEAFF
TRBJ2-5 few TRBV5-1 - TGCGCCAGCAGCTTCCCGGGGATCCAAGAGACCCAGTACTTC CASSFPGIQETQYF
TRBJ1-1 many TRBV12-3/TRBV12-4 - TGTGCCAGCAGTTTAGGGCAAAATGAAGCTTTCTTT CASSLGQNEAFF
TRBJ1-1 many TRBV6-2/TRBV6-3 - TGTGCCAGCAGACCCTCCGGACAGCCCACTGAAGCTTTCTTT CASRPSGQPTEAFF
TRBJ1-4 - TRBV7-9 - TGTGCCAGCAGCTTAGCCGGGACTGTAGAAAAACTGTTTTTT CASSLAGTVEKLFF
TRBJ1-1 few TRBV12-3/TRBV12-4 - TGTGCCAGCAGTCCCCCGACACTTCAAGCTTTCTTT CASSPPTLQAFF
TRBJ1-2 many TRBV7-9 - TGTGCCAGCAGCTTAGTTTCTGCGGATGGCTACACCTTC CASSLVSADGYTF
TRBJ1-1 - TRBV18 - TGTGCCAGCTCACCAGGTCCTCGGAACACTGAAGCTCTCTTT CASSPGPRNTEALF
TRBJ1-3 few TRBV28 - TGTGCCAGCAGTGTACAGGGTTCGGGTGGAAACACCATATATTTT CASSVQGSGGNTIYF
TRBJ1-5 - TRBV6-1 TRBD1 TGTGCCAGCAGTGAAGAGACAGGGGTTTCTCAGCCCCAGCATTTT CASSEETGVSQPQHF
TRBJ1-6 few TRBV20-1 TRBD1 TGCAGTGCGGGACAGGGGTATAATTCACCCCTCCACTTT CSAGQGYNSPLHF
TRBJ1-2 - TRBV6-5 TRBD1 TGTGCCAGCAGTAACCAGGGGGCCAACTATGGCTACACCTTC CASSNQGANYGYTF
TRBJ2-7 few TRBV7-2 - TGTGCCAGCAGCTTAGCCCCAGGGGTCTACGAGCAGTACTTC CASSLAPGVYEQYF
TRBJ1-1 - TRBV18 - TGTGCCAGCTCAACTATTAGGACAGTTTCGGGTCGGAACACTGAAGCTTTCTTT CASSTIRTVSGRNTEAFF
TRBJ1-2 many TRBV27 - TGTGCCAGCAGCTTTAACTATGGCTACACCTTC CASSFNYGYTF
TRBJ2-7 many TRBV28 TRBD2 TGTGCCAGCACCCCGGCGGTGGGACTAGCGGCACTGAGGGACTACGAGCAGTACTTC CASTPAVGLAALRDYEQYF
TRBJ2-4 many TRBV6-5 - TGTGCCAGCAGTTATTTGTGGAGCCTAGGAGGAGCAGCAAACATTCAGTACTTC CASSYLWSLGGAANIQYF
TRBJ1-1 many TRBV2 - TGTGCCAGCAGTGGCGACATGAACACTGAAGCTTTCTTT CASSGDMNTEAFF
TRBJ2-7 many TRBV5-1 TRBD1 TGTGCCAGCAGCTTAGGGACAGGGGGAACCTACGAGCAGTACTTC CASSLGTGGTYEQYF
TRBJ1-2 - TRBV6-2/TRBV6-3 TRBD1 TGTGCCAGCGTAGGTACAGACAGGGTGGATGGCTACACCTTC CASVGTDRVDGYTF
TRBJ1-5 - TRBV20-1 - TGCAGTGCCCATCGGAGCGGTGATAGCAACCAGCCCCAGCATTTT CSAHRSGDSNQPQHF
TRBJ2-2 few TRBV9 - TGTGCCAGCAGCGTAGAAGGGGAGGACACCGGGGAGCTGTTTTTT CASSVEGEDTGELFF
TRBJ2-7 - TRBV12-3/TRBV12-4 - TGTGCCAGCAGTTTATCCAGGAGAAGCTCCTACGAGCAGTACTTC CASSLSRRSSYEQYF
TRBJ1-6 many TRBV29-1 TRBD1 TGCAGCGTTCGGACAGGCAGGCAAAATTCACCCCTCCACTTT CSVRTGRQNSPLHF
TRBJ1-1 few TRBV15 - TGTGCCACCAGCAGAGCGTATCTGAACACTGAAGCTTTCTTT CATSRAYLNTEAFF
TRBJ2-5 once TRBV20-1 - TGCAGTGCTGTAGACACCTTCCAAGAGACCCAGTACTTC CSAVDTFQETQYF
TRBJ2-5 - TRBV28 - TGTGCCAGCAGCCCCGGACAGTCTAGAGAGACCCAGTACTTC CASSPGQSRETQYF
TRBJ2-5 many TRBV29-1 TRBD2 TGCAGCGCCATAGGGATAGCGGGTTCCCAAGAGACCCAGTACTTC CSAIGIAGSQETQYF
TRBJ1-3 - TRBV11-2 - TGTGCCAGCAGCCTATCCGGGGCGAACCCATCTGGAAACACCATATATTTT CASSLSGANPSGNTIYF
TRBJ1-1 many TRBV27 - TGTGCCAGCAGTTTAAAGGAGAATCTGAGAGCTTTCTTT CASSLKENLRAFF
TRBJ2-5 - TRBV24-1 TRBD1 TGTGCCACCAGTGCTGACAGGGGGGAAGAGACCCAGTACTTC CATSADRGEETQYF
TRBJ2-2 - TRBV2 - TGTGCCAGCAGGCCCAGGGCCCTGAACACCGGGGAGCTGTTTTTT CASRPRALNTGELFF
TRBJ1-1 many TRBV10-2 - TGCGCCAGCAGCGCCGCGGGTAAAGCTTTCTTT CASSAAGKAFF
TRBJ1-1 many TRBV2 TRBD1 TGTGCCAGCACCCGACAGGGAAGGAACACTGAAGCTTTCTTT CASTRQGRNTEAFF